This TCR beta chain was sequenced for a study of blood T cell repertoires in COVID-19. Study background: Material from acute and convalescent COVID-19 was sourced from the United States, Italy and Spain. In each case, the material was cDNA or gDNA derived from T cells, B-cell-depleted T cells, or PBMCs.

The authors' processing: Reference gene primer amplification gave estimated nucleated cell counts. Profiling relied on immunoSEQ multiplex PCR, and the TCRdb table lists in-frame clones only, not all of them. V and J calls and clone size are given by that table; D and trimming were obtained from the DNA. Of 40,000 or so clones detected, 70% to 90% appear once; the ten largest clones hold roughly 4.5%. The V end was cut by 1 base, the J end by 4 bases, with 9 bases between. CDR3 length equals 15 residues. Germline V CDR1 and CDR2: SGHRS, YFSETQ. Patients from Seattle were sampled longitudinally, starting during active infection.

The receptor's source is a man in his fifties or sixties with COVID-19, enrolled during active disease. This chain joins TRBV5-1 and TRBJ2-6; D is unresolved. Source material: peripheral blood. Written as DNA, the CDR3 is TGCGCCAGCAGCTTGCGAGTGTCGGGGGCCAACGTCCTGACTTTC. Translating it yields CASSLRVSGANVLTF.